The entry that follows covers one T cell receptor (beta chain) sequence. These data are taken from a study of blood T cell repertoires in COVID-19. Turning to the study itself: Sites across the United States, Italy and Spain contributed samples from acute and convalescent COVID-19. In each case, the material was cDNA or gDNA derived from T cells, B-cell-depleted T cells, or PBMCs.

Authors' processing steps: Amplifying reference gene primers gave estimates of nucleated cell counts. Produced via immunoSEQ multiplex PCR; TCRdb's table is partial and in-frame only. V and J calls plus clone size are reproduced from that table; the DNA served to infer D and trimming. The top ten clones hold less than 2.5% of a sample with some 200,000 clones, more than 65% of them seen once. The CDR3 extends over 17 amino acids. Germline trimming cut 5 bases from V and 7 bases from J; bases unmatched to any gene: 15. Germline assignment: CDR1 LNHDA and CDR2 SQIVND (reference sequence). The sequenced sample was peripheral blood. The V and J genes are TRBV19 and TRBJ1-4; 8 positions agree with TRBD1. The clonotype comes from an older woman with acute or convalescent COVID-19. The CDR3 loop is CASSLAAGGITGEKLFF. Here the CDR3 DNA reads TGTGCCAGTAGTCTAGCGGCAGGGGGCATAACGGGTGAAAAACTGTTTTTT. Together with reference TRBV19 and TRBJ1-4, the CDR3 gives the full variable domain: DGGITQSPKYLFRKEGQNVTLSCEQNLNHDAMYWYRQDPGQGLRLIYYSQIVNDFQKGDIAEGYSVSREKKESFPLTVTSAQKNPTAFYLCASSLAAGGITGEKLFFGSGTQLSVL.